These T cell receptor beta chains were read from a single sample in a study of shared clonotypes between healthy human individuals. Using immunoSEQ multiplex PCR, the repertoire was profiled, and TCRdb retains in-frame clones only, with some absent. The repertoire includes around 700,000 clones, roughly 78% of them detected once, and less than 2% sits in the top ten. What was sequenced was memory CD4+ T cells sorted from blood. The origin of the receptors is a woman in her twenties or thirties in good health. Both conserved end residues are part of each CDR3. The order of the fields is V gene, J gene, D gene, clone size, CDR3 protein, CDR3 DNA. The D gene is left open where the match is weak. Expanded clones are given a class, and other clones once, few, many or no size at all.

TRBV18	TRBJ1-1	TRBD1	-	CASLFTAGTVNTEAFF	TGTGCCAGCTTGTTTACCGCCGGGACAGTGAACACTGAAGCTTTCTTT
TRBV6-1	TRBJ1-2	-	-	CASSTRGAYGYTF	TGTGCCAGCAGTACCCGGGGGGCCTATGGCTACACCTTC
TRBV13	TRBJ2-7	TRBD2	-	CASSLSRGLAANYEQYF	TGTGCCAGCAGCTTATCTCGGGGACTAGCGGCCAACTACGAGCAGTACTTC
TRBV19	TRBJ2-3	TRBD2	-	CASSRLGTSGRGDTQYF	TGTGCCAGTAGTCGATTGGGGACTAGCGGGAGGGGTGATACGCAGTATTTT
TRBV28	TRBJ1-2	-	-	CASSSGWYGYTF	TGTGCCAGCAGTAGCGGTTGGTATGGCTACACCTTC
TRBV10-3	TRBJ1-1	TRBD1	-	CAIRDDREISEAFF	TGTGCCATCCGAGATGACAGGGAAATATCTGAAGCTTTCTTT
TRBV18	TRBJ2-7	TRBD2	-	CASSPPGGNEQYF	TGTGCCAGCTCACCACCGGGGGGGAACGAGCAGTACTTC
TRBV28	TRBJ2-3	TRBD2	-	CASSFQAGGKADTQYF	TGTGCCAGCAGTTTCCAAGCGGGAGGTAAAGCAGATACGCAGTATTTT
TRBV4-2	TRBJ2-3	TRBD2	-	CASSQESAGEGDTQYF	TGTGCCAGCAGCCAAGAATCGGCGGGGGAGGGAGATACGCAGTATTTT
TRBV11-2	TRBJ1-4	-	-	CASSLVGGTNEKLFF	TGTGCCAGCAGCTTAGTCGGAGGAACTAATGAAAAACTGTTTTTT
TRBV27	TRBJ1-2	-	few	CASSLSPTLNYGYTF	TGTGCCAGCAGTTTATCGCCCACGTTAAACTATGGCTACACCTTC
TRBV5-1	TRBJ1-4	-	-	CASTPGLATNEKLFF	TGCGCCAGCACCCCCGGGCTGGCAACTAATGAAAAACTGTTTTTT
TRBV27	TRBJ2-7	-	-	CASTYIRDLPYEQYF	TGTGCCAGCACCTACATCCGGGACTTACCTTACGAGCAGTACTTC
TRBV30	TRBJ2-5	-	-	CAWRRGEETQYF	TGTGCCTGGAGAAGGGGGGAAGAGACCCAGTACTTC
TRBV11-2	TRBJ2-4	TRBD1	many	CASSRQAGQGENIQYF	TGTGCCAGCAGCCGACAGGCCGGACAGGGGGAAAACATTCAGTACTTC
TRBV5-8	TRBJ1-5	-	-	CASSLVVTSDSNQPQHF	TGTGCCAGCAGCTTGGTTGTCACGTCGGATAGCAATCAGCCCCAGCATTTT
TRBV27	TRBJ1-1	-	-	CASSLETGSEAFF	TGTGCCAGCAGTTTAGAGACGGGGTCTGAAGCTTTCTTT
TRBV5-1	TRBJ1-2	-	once	CASSMGDFGYTF	TGCGCCAGCAGCATGGGCGATTTTGGCTACACCTTC
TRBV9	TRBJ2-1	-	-	CASSATTLRNEQFF	TGTGCCAGCAGCGCGACTACTCTTCGCAATGAGCAGTTCTTC
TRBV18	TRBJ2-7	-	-	CASSDGLDYEQYF	TGTGCCAGCTCAGATGGACTCGACTACGAGCAGTACTTC
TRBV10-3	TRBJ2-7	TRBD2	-	CAIRTTSGRRYEQYF	TGTGCCATCAGGACGACTAGCGGGAGAAGGTACGAGCAGTACTTC
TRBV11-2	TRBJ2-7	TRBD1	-	CASSRRTGGNYEQYF	TGTGCCAGCAGCCGTAGGACAGGCGGTAACTACGAGCAGTACTTC
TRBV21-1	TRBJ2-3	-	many	CASSIRAPRDTQYF	TGTGCCAGCAGCATCCGGGCCCCTAGGGATACGCAGTATTTT
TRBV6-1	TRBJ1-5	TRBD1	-	CASSAGTGNQPQHF	TGTGCCAGCAGTGCCGGGACAGGGAATCAGCCCCAGCATTTT
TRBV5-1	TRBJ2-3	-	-	CASSLGSPGIAQYF	TGCGCCAGCAGCTTAGGCTCTCCGGGCATTGCGCAGTATTTT
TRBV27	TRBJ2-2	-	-	CASSPLHTGELFF	TGTGCCAGCAGTCCTCTCCACACCGGGGAGCTGTTTTTT
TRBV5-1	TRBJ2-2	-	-	CASHVQDSTGELFF	TGCGCCAGCCATGTCCAAGATTCCACCGGGGAGCTGTTTTTT
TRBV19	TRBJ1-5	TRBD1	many	CASSMGTERQPQHF	TGTGCCAGTAGTATGGGGACAGAACGACAGCCCCAGCATTTT
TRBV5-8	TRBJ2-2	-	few	CASSFASDGELFF	TGTGCCAGCAGCTTTGCTAGCGATGGGGAGCTGTTTTTT
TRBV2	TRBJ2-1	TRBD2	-	CASSVLAGDVEQFF	TGTGCCAGCAGCGTACTAGCGGGAGATGTTGAGCAGTTCTTC
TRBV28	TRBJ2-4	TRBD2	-	CASSLSPWSGGANIQYF	TGTGCCAGCAGTTTATCCCCTTGGAGCGGGGGGGCAAACATTCAGTACTTC
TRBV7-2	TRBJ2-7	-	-	CASSEGQGGAYEQYF	TGTGCCAGCAGCGAGGGTCAGGGTGGGGCCTACGAGCAGTACTTC
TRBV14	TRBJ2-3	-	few	CASSSINGDTQYF	TGTGCCAGCAGCTCTATTAATGGCGATACGCAGTATTTT
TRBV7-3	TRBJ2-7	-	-	CASSPTSSSYEQYF	TGTGCCAGCAGCCCTACATCCAGCTCCTACGAGCAGTACTTC
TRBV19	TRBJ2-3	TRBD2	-	CASSIVGLAGADTQYF	TGTGCCAGTAGTATAGTTGGCCTAGCGGGAGCAGATACGCAGTATTTT
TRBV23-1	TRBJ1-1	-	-	CASSHGGTLNTEAFF	TGCGCCAGCAGTCATGGAGGCACCCTGAACACTGAAGCTTTCTTT
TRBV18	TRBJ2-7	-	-	CASSPGMDEQYF	TGTGCCAGCTCACCAGGGATGGACGAGCAGTACTTC
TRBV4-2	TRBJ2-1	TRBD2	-	CASSQDREGVFGSYNEQFF	TGTGCCAGCAGCCAGGACCGGGAGGGCGTGTTCGGGTCCTACAATGAGCAGTTCTTC
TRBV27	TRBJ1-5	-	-	CASSLFYRVNQPQHF	TGTGCCAGCAGTTTATTTTACAGGGTAAATCAGCCCCAGCATTTT
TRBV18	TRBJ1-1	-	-	CASSPRSSEAFF	TGTGCCAGCTCACCACGATCGTCTGAAGCTTTCTTT
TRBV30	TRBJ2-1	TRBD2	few	CAWRGAGAEQFF	TGTGCCTGGCGGGGAGCGGGGGCCGAGCAGTTCTTC
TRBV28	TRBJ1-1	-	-	CASSLDRRGLEAFF	TGTGCCAGCAGCCTAGACAGGAGGGGTCTTGAAGCTTTCTTT
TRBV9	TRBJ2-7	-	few	CASSLVGSAEEGQYF	TGTGCCAGCAGCCTCGTTGGATCAGCGGAGGAGGGGCAGTACTTC
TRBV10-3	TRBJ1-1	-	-	CAISESGGTEAFF	TGTGCCATCAGTGAGTCCGGGGGCACTGAAGCTTTCTTT
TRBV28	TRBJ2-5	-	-	CASEGTLNYQETQYF	TGTGCCAGCGAGGGGACCCTAAACTACCAAGAGACCCAGTACTTC
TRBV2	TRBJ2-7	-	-	CASSDRYGQYF	TGTGCCAGCAGTGATCGGTACGGGCAGTACTTC
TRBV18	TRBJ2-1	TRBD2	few	CASSPPASGDNEQFF	TGTGCCAGCTCACCACCGGCTAGCGGGGACAATGAGCAGTTCTTC
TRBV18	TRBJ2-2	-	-	CASSGSNTGELFF	TGTGCCAGCTCCGGCTCGAATACCGGGGAGCTGTTTTTT
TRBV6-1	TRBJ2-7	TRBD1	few	CASDRDRSSYEQYF	TGTGCCAGCGATCGGGACAGGAGTTCCTACGAGCAGTACTTC
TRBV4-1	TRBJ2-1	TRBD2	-	CASSQPGLAGSNEQFF	TGCGCCAGCAGCCAACCAGGACTAGCGGGCTCCAATGAGCAGTTCTTC
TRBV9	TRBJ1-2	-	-	CASSLNPRRVGRGLRGYTF	TGTGCCAGCAGCCTTAACCCTAGGCGGGTGGGAAGAGGGCTGCGAGGCTACACCTTC
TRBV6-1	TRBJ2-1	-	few	CASSEGQGNRNEQFF	TGTGCCAGCAGTGAAGGGCAGGGGAATCGGAATGAGCAGTTCTTC
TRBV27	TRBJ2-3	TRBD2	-	CASSSGTSGFTDTQYF	TGTGCCAGCAGTTCCGGGACTAGCGGATTCACAGATACGCAGTATTTT